The 25 T cell receptor beta chains below all came from one sample that was sequenced in a study of tumor-infiltrating lymphocytes in primary liver carcinoma. The tissue used was unsorted bulk material of about 19-34 mg. RNA and DNA were co-extracted from it with the AllPrep DNA/RNA mini kit. The template, roughly 0.45 ug total RNA, yielded TCR beta cDNA made with a constant-region primer. Libraries for TCR beta were built through three nested multiplex PCR rounds, which together made up a slightly modified ARM-PCR procedure. Two initial PCR rounds of around 10 cycles each paired TRBV1-TRBV30 forward primers with a C-beta reverse primer. One entry per CDR3 protein results from TCRdb running MiXCR on the multiplex PCR reads. The sample consists of 100,000 or so distinct CDR3 sequences, roughly 80% of them appearing once. The sample comprised liver tumor tissue from sampling region 3. Regarding subset: tumor region T3, left-lateral pole. The receptors were gathered from a man aged 35 to 55 with primary liver carcinoma and hepatitis B virus infection.

As concerns this clonotype: Sequence at one end of the junction differs from germline and may be a read error. CDR3 coding DNA: TGTACCAGCAGTGAAAAGCCCAAGGCTGGGGCCAACGTCCTAACTTTC. It is translated as CTSSEKPKAGANVLTF. V and J are TRBV6-1 and TRBJ2-6; the D gene is possibly TRBD1 (5 bases). The CDR3 sequence is 16 residues long. Germline V lookup: CDR1 MNHNS, CDR2 SASEGT.

With regard to this clonotype: The junction departs from the called germline gene at one end, perhaps through a read error. The rearrangement links TRBV6-6 to TRBJ2-2; 11 bases fit TRBD1. Germline CDR1 and CDR2: MNHNY and SVGAGI (reference sequence). The CDR3 length is 16 residues. This chain's CDR3 is CASSLPGQGETGELFF. As DNA, the CDR3 is TGTGCTAGCAGTTTGCCGGGACAGGGGGAAACCGGGGAGCTGTTTTTT.

Comment on this clonotype: A read error may account for a junction end that differs from germline. The chain couples TRBV29-1 to TRBJ2-7; D is unclear. CDR1 and CDR2 from the germline V gene are SQVTM and ANQGSEA. The CDR3 sequence is 16 residues long. CDR3 in amino acids: CSAMTSEIGIPYEQYF. The CDR3 DNA is TGCAGCGCCATGACATCTGAGATCGGCATTCCCTACGAGCAGTATTTC.

The chain combines TRBV5-5 with TRBJ2-7, with D unresolved. The CDR3 has 13 residues. V dropped 4 bases and J dropped 6 bases, with 14 bases sitting between them. Germline V gene lookup returns CDR1 SGHKS and CDR2 YYEKEE (reference sequence). The CDR3 coding sequence is TGTGCCAGCAGCCTGCGACGGAGTGGCGAGCAGTACTTC. It specifies CASSLRRSGEQYF.

The chain is built from TRBV6-1 and TRBJ2-2, with D perhaps TRBD1 (5 bases). The CDR3 has 16 amino acids. The V gene lost 10 bases and the J gene lost 4 bases, with 22 bases spanning the gap. CDR1 is MNHNS, CDR2 SASEGT, per germline. The chain's CDR3 is CANCDLGQGSTGELFF. The CDR3 coding sequence is TGTGCCAACTGTGACCTCGGACAAGGATCCACCGGGGAGCTGTTTTTT.

Note on this clonotype: The junction differs from germline at one of its ends, possibly a read error. This sequence joins TRBV29-1 and TRBJ1-5, with D hard to call. Looked up from germline, CDR1 is SQVTM and CDR2 is ANQGSEA. This CDR3 has 12 residues. The CDR3: CSVGRGNQSQHF. The CDR3 DNA reads TGCAGCGTTGGGCGAGGCAATCAGTCCCAGCATTTT.

A remark on this clonotype: The junction and the germline gene differ at one end; a read error may be behind it. The chain is built from TRBV4-1 and TRBJ2-7; the match to TRBD2 covers 10 bases. The CDR3 extends over 17 amino acids. Germline-derived CDR1 and CDR2 are MGHRA and YSYEKL. The CDR3 DNA is TGCGCCTGCAGCCAAGTCTATAGCGGGAGGCCCTCCTACGAGGAGTACTTC. Encoded protein: CACSQVYSGRPSYEEYF.

About this clonotype: A read error may produce the germline difference seen at one junction end. This chain joins TRBV5-1 and TRBJ2-5; 10 nucleotides align to TRBD2. This CDR3 contains 15 residues. Germline CDR1 SGHRS, CDR2 YFSETQ. The CDR3 reads CASRDTGTSEETQHF. CDR3 in DNA: TGCGCCAGCAGGGATACCGGGACTAGCGAAGAGACCCAGCACTTC.

With regard to this clonotype: One end of the junction is discordant with germline, which a read error may explain. The chain carries TRBV13 and TRBJ2-2; TRBD2 agrees at 14 bases. The germline V gene encodes CDR1 PRHDT and CDR2 FYEKMQ (reference sequence). This CDR3 has 15 residues. The CDR3 nucleotides read TGTGCCAGCAGCTTGACTAGCGGGGGGGCCGGGGAACTGTTCTTT. It codes for CASSLTSGGAGELFF. Complete variable domain (other parts from reference TRBV13 and TRBJ2-2): AAGVIQSPRHLIKEKRETATLKCYPIPRHDTVYWYQQGPGQDPQFLISFYEKMQSDKGSIPDRFSAQQFSDYHSELNMSSLELGDSALYFCASSLTSGGAGELFFGEGSRLTVL.

In the case of this clonotype: Given the absence of the conserved phenylalanine or tryptophan at the CDR3 end, a read error is likely. The J gene is TRBJ2-2, the V gene TRBV11-3; 11 bases are a match to TRBD2. The CDR3 length is 18 residues. Germline CDR1 reads SGHNT; CDR2 reads YENEEA. CDR3 DNA: TGTGCCAGCAGTTTAGGGCGGATAGCGGGAGGGAACATCGAGGAGCTGTTTCTT. Translating it yields CASSLGRIAGGNIEELFL.

The rearrangement uses TRBV5-1 and TRBJ2-3, with a possible D match to TRBD2 (5 bases). The ends were cut back, 2 bases at V and 2 bases at J, with 9 bases in the middle. Looked up from germline, CDR1 is SGHRS and CDR2 is YFSETQ. The CDR3 contains 14 residues. The CDR3 here is CASSLLVVTDTQYF. For the CDR3, the DNA is TGCGCCAGCAGCTTACTAGTGGTCACAGATACGCAGTATTTT.

The chain joins TRBV12-3 or TRBV12-4 to TRBJ2-1; D is uncertain. This CDR3 is 15 amino acids long. V dropped 7 bases and J dropped 5 bases, with 18 bases sitting between them. The CDR3 region is CASTLEIAFNNEQFF. CDR3 bases: TGTGCCAGCACTCTAGAAATCGCCTTCAACAATGAGCAGTTCTTC.

The gene calls are TRBV12-1 and TRBJ2-7; the D segment call TRBD1 is taken from the table without a DNA check. TRBV12-1 is labeled a pseudogene. The CDR3 is made up of 16 amino acids. Here the CDR3 reads CASDFFGGQRAYEQYF. CDR3 DNA: TGTGCCAGCGACTTTTTCGGAGGACAGAGAGCCTACGAGCAGTACTTC.

The J gene is TRBJ2-2, the V gene TRBV6-1; D is ambiguous. The CDR3 spans 15 residues. Trimming removed 7 bases from V and 6 bases from J, with 18 bases in between. The germline V gene encodes CDR1 MNHNS and CDR2 SASEGT. The CDR3 bases are TGTGCCAGCATCATTGAGGTTGGGGTCCCCGGGGAGCTGTTTTTT. Translating gives CASIIEVGVPGELFF.

J is TRBJ1-4 and V is TRBV29-1, with 8 bases aligning to TRBD1. CDR1 SQVTM and CDR2 ANQGSEA come from the germline V gene. This CDR3 region has 14 residues. The DNA for the CDR3 is TGCAGTACTACTGGACAGGGAGATTATGAAAAACTGTTTTTT. This encodes CSTTGQGDYEKLFF.

Turning to this clonotype: An end of the junction differs from the germline gene, which may be a read error. V gene TRBV24-1 combines with J gene TRBJ2-5, with TRBD2 matching 11 bases. The CDR3 is made up of 17 amino acids. Germline V CDR1 and CDR2: KGHDR, SFDVKD. CDR3 in DNA: TGTGCCACCAGTCGGTACGATCTAGCGGGAGGAAGCGAGACCCAATACTTC. It specifies CATSRYDLAGGSETQYF.

The chain carries TRBV6-5 and TRBJ1-1; unclear D gene. Germline CDR1 MNHEY, CDR2 SVGAGI. There are 14 residues in the CDR3. The CDR3 loop reads CVCSSPGWNTEAFF. CDR3 nucleotides: TGTGTCTGCAGTTCCCCCGGATGGAACACTGAAGCTTTCTTT.

This clonotype was counted ten times or more. V and J are TRBV5-6 and TRBJ2-7, with 12 bases matching TRBD2. V shed 5 bases and J 7 bases; nucleotides not matched to a gene: 7. This CDR3 is built from 14 residues. Germline V CDR1 and CDR2: SGHDT, YYEEEE. Here the CDR3 reads CASSRLAGEGEQYF. The CDR3 DNA reads TGTGCCAGCAGTAGACTAGCGGGAGAGGGAGAGCAGTACTTC.

This rearrangement joins TRBV9 to TRBJ1-3; no reliable D call. V gave up 0 bases and J gave up 0 bases, with 10 bases separating them. CDR3 length: 16 residues. Looked up from germline, CDR1 is SGDLS and CDR2 is YYNGEE. The CDR3 DNA reads as TGTGCCAGCAGCGTAGGCCGGGCGCTCTCTGGAAACACCATATATTTT. As protein: CASSVGRALSGNTIYF.

Note on this clonotype: An end of the junction differs from the germline gene, which may be a read error. The chain carries TRBV6-5 and TRBJ2-6; 7 bases are a match to TRBD2. Germline V lookup: CDR1 MNHEY, CDR2 SVGAGI. The CDR3 runs 16 residues. The CDR3 nucleotides are TGTACCAGCAGTTACTCTAGCGGCTCTGGGGCCAACGTCATGACTTTC. It codes for CTSSYSSGSGANVMTF.

With respect to this clonotype: The missing conserved phenylalanine or tryptophan at the end of this CDR3 makes a read error likely. This sequence joins TRBV29-1 and TRBJ2-7; TRBD2 might be the D (5 bases). Germline CDR1 SQVTM, CDR2 ANQGSEA. CDR3 length: 13 amino acids. The chain's CDR3 is CSVQSRVGREQYI. In DNA form, the CDR3 reads TGCAGTGTTCAATCGAGGGTAGGGCGCGAGCAGTACATC.

A note on this clonotype: The CDR3 does not close with the conserved phenylalanine or tryptophan, likely indicating a read error. The DNA is left out, because the CDR3 cannot be placed on it with certainty; the CDR3 is given as TCRdb lists it. The rearrangement links TRBV12-3 or TRBV12-4 to TRBJ2-2; the table's D gene call, TRBD1, was not cross checked with the DNA. With termini counted, the CDR3 has 16 amino acids. This chain's CDR3 is CASSFGGMVDTGELFY.

Comment on this clonotype: Sequence at one end of the junction differs from germline and may be a read error. This chain links TRBV29-1 with TRBJ2-6, with a tentative D call TRBD1 (6 bases). The CDR3 runs 16 residues. From germline, CDR1 is SQVTM and CDR2 ANQGSEA. The CDR3 here is CSVFRDTDSGTNVPTF. The CDR3, as DNA: TGTAGCGTTTTCCGGGACACAGACTCTGGGACCAACGTCCCGACTTTC.

Comment on this clonotype: The junction shows a germline mismatch at one end, possibly a read error. The chain recombines TRBV11-1 with TRBJ2-4; 11 bases are a match to TRBD2. The V gene's germline CDR1 is SGHAT and CDR2 FQDESV (reference sequence). The CDR3 is 17 residues long. CDR3 bases: TGTGCCAGCGGCTTTGCAGGGACTAGCGGAACCAAAAACATTCAGTACTTC. Amino acids: CASGFAGTSGTKNIQYF.

The V call is TRBV11-3, the J call TRBJ2-1, with 8 bases aligning to TRBD2. V lost 1 base, J lost 5 bases, and 1 base stayed unmatched. Germline V gene sequence: CDR1 SGHNT, CDR2 YENEEA. There are 14 residues in the CDR3. CDR3 loop: CASSLGTSNNEQFF. The DNA for the CDR3 is TGTGCCAGCAGCTTAGGGACTAGCAACAATGAGCAGTTCTTC.